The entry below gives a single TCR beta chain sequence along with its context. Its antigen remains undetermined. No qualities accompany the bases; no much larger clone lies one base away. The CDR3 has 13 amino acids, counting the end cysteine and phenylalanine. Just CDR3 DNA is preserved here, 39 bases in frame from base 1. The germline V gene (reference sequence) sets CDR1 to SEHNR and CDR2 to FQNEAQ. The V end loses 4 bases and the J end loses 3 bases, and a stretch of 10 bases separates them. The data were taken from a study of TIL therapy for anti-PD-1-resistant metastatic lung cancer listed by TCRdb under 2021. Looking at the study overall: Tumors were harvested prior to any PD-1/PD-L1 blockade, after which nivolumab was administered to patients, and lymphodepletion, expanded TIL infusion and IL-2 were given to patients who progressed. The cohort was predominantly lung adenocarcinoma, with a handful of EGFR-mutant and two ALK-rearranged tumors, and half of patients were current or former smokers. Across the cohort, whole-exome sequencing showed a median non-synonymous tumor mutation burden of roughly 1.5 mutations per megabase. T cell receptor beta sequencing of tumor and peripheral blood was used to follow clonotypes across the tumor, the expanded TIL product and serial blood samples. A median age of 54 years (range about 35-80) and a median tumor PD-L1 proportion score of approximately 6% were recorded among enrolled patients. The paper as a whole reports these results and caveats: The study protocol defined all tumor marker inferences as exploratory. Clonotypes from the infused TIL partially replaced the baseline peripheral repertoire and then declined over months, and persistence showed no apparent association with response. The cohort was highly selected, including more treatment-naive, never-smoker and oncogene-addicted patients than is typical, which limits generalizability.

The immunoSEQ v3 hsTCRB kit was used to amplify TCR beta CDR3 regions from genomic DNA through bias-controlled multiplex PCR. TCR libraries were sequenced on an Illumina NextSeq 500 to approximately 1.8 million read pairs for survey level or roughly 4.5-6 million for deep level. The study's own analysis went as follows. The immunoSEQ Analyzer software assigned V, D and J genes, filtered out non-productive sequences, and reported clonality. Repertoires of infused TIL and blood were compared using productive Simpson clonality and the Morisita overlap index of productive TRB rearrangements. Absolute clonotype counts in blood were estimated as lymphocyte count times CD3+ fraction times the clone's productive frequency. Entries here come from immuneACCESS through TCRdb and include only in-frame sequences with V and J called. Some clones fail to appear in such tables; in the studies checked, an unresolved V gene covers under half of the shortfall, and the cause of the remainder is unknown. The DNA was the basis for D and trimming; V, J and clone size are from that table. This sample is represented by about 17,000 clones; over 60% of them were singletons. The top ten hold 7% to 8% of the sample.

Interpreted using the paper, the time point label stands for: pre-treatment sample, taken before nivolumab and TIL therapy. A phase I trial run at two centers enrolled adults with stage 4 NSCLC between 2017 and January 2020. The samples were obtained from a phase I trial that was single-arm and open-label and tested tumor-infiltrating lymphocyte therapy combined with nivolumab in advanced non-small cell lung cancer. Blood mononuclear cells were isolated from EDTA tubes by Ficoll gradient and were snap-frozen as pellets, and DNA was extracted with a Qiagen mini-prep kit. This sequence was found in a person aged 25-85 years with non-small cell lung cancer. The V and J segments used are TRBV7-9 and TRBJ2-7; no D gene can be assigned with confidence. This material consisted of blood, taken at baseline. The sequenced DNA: TGTGCCAGCAGCTATGGGATGAACTACGAGCAGTACTTC. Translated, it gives CASSYGMNYEQYF.